The 8 T cell receptor beta chains in this list originate from one sample, sequenced in a study of T cell responses to AZD1222 COVID-19 vaccine. The repertoire was sequenced with immunoSEQ multiplex PCR; TCRdb's copy has only in-frame clones and lacks some. The profile shows approximately 130,000 clones, roughly nine tenths of them singletons. The sequenced sample was peripheral blood, obtained 28 days after the second AZD1222 dose. These TCRs come from an adult who received the AZD1222 COVID-19 vaccine.

This clone was seen a single time. The chain employs TRBV20-1 and TRBJ1-5, with D unclear. Trimming stripped 3 bases from V and 5 bases from J, with 11 bases between. The CDR3 spans 13 residues. Germline lookup yields CDR1 DFQATT and CDR2 SNEGSKA (reference sequence). CDR3 sequence reads: CSASGQGDQPQHF. The CDR3 bases are TGCAGTGCTAGTGGGCAAGGCGATCAGCCCCAGCATTTT.

This clone is a singleton in its sample. The J gene is TRBJ1-5, the V gene TRBV3-1 (or the pseudogene TRBV3-2); TRBD1 matches at 8 bases. The length of the CDR3 is 16 residues. V gave up 2 bases and J gave up 9 bases; unmatched junction bases: 12. The germline V gene has CDR1 LGHDT and CDR2 YNNKEL (reference sequence). The CDR3 coding sequence is TGTGCCAGCAGCCAATCCATGGCAGGGGGCTCCGGGCCCCAGCATTTT. Its protein product is CASSQSMAGGSGPQHF.

This clone was seen a few times. The chain recombines TRBV11-2 with TRBJ1-6, with a weak D call TRBD1 (6 bases). There are 13 residues in the CDR3. CDR1 and CDR2 from the germline V gene are SGHAT and FQNNGV. Trimming removed 4 bases at V and 13 bases at J, with 14 bases between. The CDR3 sequence: CASSSELGQPLHF. DNA of the CDR3: TGTGCCAGCAGCTCGGAACTAGGACAGCCCCTCCACTTT.

The V gene is TRBV3-1 (or the pseudogene TRBV3-2), the J gene TRBJ2-1; a possible D gene is TRBD2 (6 bases). Trimming removed 4 bases at V and 4 bases at J, with 14 bases between. CDR1 and CDR2 (germline): LGHDT, YNNKEL (reference sequence). The CDR3 loop spans 15 amino acids. CDR3 in amino acids: CASSRGVPFYNEQFF. In nucleotides, the CDR3 is TGTGCCAGCAGCCGGGGGGTCCCCTTTTACAATGAGCAGTTCTTC.

The chain joins TRBV5-6 to TRBJ1-2; 10 bases align to TRBD1. The CDR3 is 13 amino acids. CDR1 is SGHDT, CDR2 YYEEEE, per germline. Trimming cost V 3 bases and J 6 bases; bases outside gene matches: 2. The CDR3 nucleotides read TGTGCCAGCAGCTACGGGACAGGGGATGGCTACACCTTC. Protein sequence: CASSYGTGDGYTF.

This clone has more than one count but fewer than ten. The V call is TRBV7-6, the J call TRBJ2-1; 7 bases match TRBD2. Germline V gives CDR1 SGHVS, CDR2 FNYEAQ. J was trimmed by 3 bases and V by 2 bases; bases with no gene match: 4. There are 15 residues in the CDR3. CDR3 residues: CASSLLAELYNEQFF. The CDR3 DNA sequence: TGTGCCAGCAGCTTACTAGCGGAACTCTACAATGAGCAGTTCTTC.

The chain employs TRBV12-5 and TRBJ2-2; D unclear. V was trimmed by 4 bases and J by 10 bases, leaving 10 bases between them. The CDR3 consists of 12 residues. Germline V gene lookup returns CDR1 LGHNT and CDR2 FRNRAP. CDR3 in DNA: TGTGCTAGTGGTTCCGACTGGGAGGAGCTGTTTTTT. It translates to CASGSDWEELFF.

In the case of this clone: The junction departs from the called germline gene at one end, perhaps through a read error. This chain connects TRBV7-7 to TRBJ2-5; no clear D gene. Germline CDR1 SSHAT, CDR2 FNYEAQ (reference sequence). This CDR3 spans 12 amino acids. The CDR3, as DNA: TGTGCTAGCAGTGGGGTAGGGGAGACCCAGTACTTC. It is translated as CASSGVGETQYF. Full variable domain (missing parts from reference TRBV7-7 and TRBJ2-5): GAGVSQSPRYKVTKRGQDVTLRCDPISSHATLYWYQQALGQGPEFLTYFNYEAQPDKSGLPSDRFSAERPEGSISTLTIQRTEQRDSAMYRCASSGVGETQYFGPGTRLLVL.